This T cell receptor beta chain is from a study of PD-L1 blockade in urothelial cancer. The wider study: About 85% of the 29 patients were males with bladder-origin urothelial cancer. Analyses used blood from 3 weeks (second dose) and 6 weeks after treatment start.

TCRdb's copy holds only in-frame clones and misses some; the assay was immunoSEQ multiplex PCR. The profile shows roughly 40,000 clones, more than 65% of them singletons. CDR3 size: 15 residues. Germline V gene sequence: CDR1 MGHRA, CDR2 YSYEKL. J lost 0 bases, V lost 6 bases, and 7 bases had no gene match. The receptor comes from a man in his 70s with urothelial cancer. The source was PBMCs, collected around atezolizumab (anti-PD-L1) treatment. The chain couples TRBV4-1 to TRBJ2-7; 8 bases agree with TRBD1. The CDR3 sequence: CASRTWTGSSYEQYF. The CDR3 DNA follows: TGCGCCAGCAGGACATGGACAGGGAGCTCCTACGAGCAGTACTTC.